This T cell receptor (beta chain) stems from a study of PD-1 blockade in classical Hodgkin lymphoma. In this sample, this clone turned up once. This CDR3 has 17 residues. Germline V gives CDR1 SGHDT, CDR2 YYEEEE. V lost 1 base and J 8 bases, leaving 21 bases between the germline ends. The method was immunoSEQ multiplex PCR; TCRdb's version includes in-frame clones alone and lacks a portion of them. The sample records tens of thousands of clones, nearly 90% being singletons. Time point noted: cycle 4 day 1 (C4D1), after less than 7 weeks of nivolumab. Every one of the patients relapsed after autologous stem cell transplantation (brentuximab vedotin exposure was variable).

The chain is built from TRBV5-6 and TRBJ1-4; weak D call: TRBD1 (6 bases). This clonotype was sampled from a human donor with classical Hodgkin lymphoma. The material was peripheral blood mononuclear cells (PBMCs), obtained before the fourth cycle of nivolumab. This CDR3 reads CASSLRGARYRTEKLFF. The CDR3 coding sequence is TGTGCCAGCAGCTTGAGGGGGGCCCGGTACAGGACCGAAAAACTGTTTTTT.